This T cell receptor beta chain was documented in a study of regulatory T cells in long-lasting Graves disease. The authors built TCR beta libraries using iRepertoire HTBI primers and Arm-PCR of CDR3 regions. MiXCR, applied by TCRdb to the multiplex PCR reads, yields one record per CDR3 protein. The sample comprises about 400,000 distinct CDR3 sequences, less than 25% of which are singletons, and less than 25% rests with the top ten. Time point noted: persistent/refractory GD, antithyroid drugs over 5 years with positive TRAb. RNA extracted from PBMCs served as the sequencing template. Guidelines of the American Thyroid Association were used to diagnose Graves' disease. This TCR came from a female donor with Graves disease. This specimen consisted of peripheral blood mononuclear cells (PBMCs), obtained when the disease was refractory, from a patient treated with antithyroid drugs.

In nucleotides, the CDR3 is TGCAGTGCTAGAGGAGGACGGTGGGAGAATGGCTACACCTTC. Its protein product is CSARGGRWENGYTF. The chain is built from TRBV20-1 and TRBJ1-2; D ambiguous. The V gene's germline CDR1 is DFQATT and CDR2 SNEGSKA (reference sequence). V lost 1 base and J lost 6, with 15 bases in between. The CDR3 has 14 residues.